This T cell receptor (beta chain) was captured by sequencing in a study of blood T cell repertoires in COVID-19. The wider study: Material from acute and convalescent COVID-19 was sourced from the United States, Italy and Spain. The analysed material was cDNA or gDNA that came from T cells, B-cell-depleted T cells, or PBMCs.

In the study's own analysis: Amplified reference gene primers provided the basis for estimating nucleated cell counts. Sequencing was performed with immunoSEQ multiplex PCR; in TCRdb, only in-frame clones are kept and a portion is missing. The V and J calls and clone size were taken over from that table, and D and trimming were inferred from the DNA. The data show about 500,000 clones, about 88% seen once. Germline V gene lookup returns CDR1 ENHRY and CDR2 SYGVKD. The CDR3 extends over 13 amino acids. Deletions cut 6 bases from V and 0 bases from J, with 8 bases between. One Seattle source followed patients from active infection through their disease course.

The J gene is TRBJ1-2, the V gene TRBV10-3; D may be TRBD1 (5 bases). The source material was peripheral blood. The source of this sequence is a woman in her fifties or sixties with COVID-19, enrolled during active disease. In nucleotides, the CDR3 is TGTGCCATCAGCCAGACAGCTAACTATGGCTACACCTTC. It specifies CAISQTANYGYTF.